This passage covers 18 T cell receptor beta chains from one sample sequenced in a study of T-cell reconstitution after alpha-beta-depleted transplantation in children. Researchers prepared the TCRbeta library using unique molecular identifiers, the study reports. Via MiXCR, TCRdb re-called the PCR reads, giving one row per CDR3 protein. The table has about 870,000 distinct CDR3 sequences, 16% seen once. Sample: PBMCs, mostly from graft donor cells, taken 360 days after TCRalphabeta/CD19-depleted stem cell transplant. The receptors come from a male patient younger than 18 who had a stem cell transplant for acute lymphoblastic leukemia, so the T cells may come from the graft donor.

The V gene is TRBV15, the J gene TRBJ2-1; perhaps TRBD1 as D (6 bases). V lost 8 bases, J lost 4 bases, and 15 bases lay in between. Per germline, CDR1 LNHNV and CDR2 YYDKDF (reference sequence). The CDR3 is 14 residues long. CDR3 coding DNA: TGTGCCACCGATCAAACAGGGTCGTACAATGAGCAGTTCTTC. Protein sequence: CATDQTGSYNEQFF. The variable domain in full, completed from reference TRBV15 and TRBJ2-1, reads DAMVIQNPRYQVTQFGKPVTLSCSQTLNHNVMYWYQQKSSQAPKLLFHYYDKDFNNEADTPDNFQSRRPNTSFCFLDIRSPGLGDTAMYLCATDQTGSYNEQFFGPGTRLTVL.

V gene TRBV29-1 combines with J gene TRBJ2-7; TRBD1 agrees at 9 bases. This CDR3 comprises 15 residues. The V segment lost 5 bases and the J segment 3 bases; nucleotides outside the gene matches: 11. CDR1 SQVTM and CDR2 ANQGSEA come from the germline V gene. CDR3 in DNA: TGCAGCGTTCGGGGGTCGGGGGACAGGGACTACGAGCAGTACTTC. Amino acids: CSVRGSGDRDYEQYF.

The chain couples TRBV5-1 to TRBJ2-5; possibly TRBD2 for D (5 bases). The V end was cut by 4 bases, the J end by 2 bases, with 12 bases between. Germline CDR1 reads SGHRS; CDR2 reads YFSETQ. CDR3 length equals 14 residues. In nucleotides, the CDR3 is TGCGCCAGCAGCCGTGGGGAGTCTCAAGAGACCCAGTACTTC. It translates to CASSRGESQETQYF.

The V gene is TRBV4-2, the J gene TRBJ2-6; D remains unclear. The V end lost 5 bases, the J end lost 0 bases, and 14 bases lay between the germline ends. CDR1 and CDR2 (germline): LGHNA, YNFKEQ. The length of the CDR3 is 17 residues. CDR3 amino acids: CASSSDIPISGANVLTF. CDR3 DNA: TGTGCCAGCAGCAGTGATATCCCCATCTCTGGGGCCAACGTCCTGACTTTC.

This clonotype has more than one count but fewer than ten. The gene calls are TRBV27 and TRBJ1-2; TRBD1 matches at 7 bases. This CDR3 has 14 residues. Germline-derived CDR1 and CDR2 are MNHEY and SMNVEV (reference sequence). The V and J ends lost 4 bases and 4 bases, in that order; junction bases with no gene match: 6. CDR3 bases: TGTGCCAGCAGTTCAACAGGGGTCCCCTATGGCTACACCTTC. It is translated as CASSSTGVPYGYTF.

In its sample, this clonotype was seen a few times. This rearrangement joins TRBV20-1 to TRBJ2-3; TRBD2 might be the D (6 bases). The CDR3 sequence is 15 residues long. The V and J ends lost 2 bases and 2 bases respectively, with 14 bases between them. Germline V gene data show CDR1 as DFQATT and CDR2 as SNEGSKA (reference sequence). The CDR3 nucleotides read TGCAGTGCTAGAACCTGGAGGGTAATCACAGATACGCAGTATTTT. Protein sequence: CSARTWRVITDTQYF.

This clonotype was seen repeatedly, ten times or more. The chain links TRBV6-5 to TRBJ2-7, with 8 bases lining up with TRBD1. CDR3 length equals 12 residues. Unmatched junction bases numbered 7, after V lost 8 bases and J lost 7 bases. Germline V lookup: CDR1 MNHEY, CDR2 SVGAGI. The CDR3 here is CASSGQGLEQYF. The CDR3 nucleotides read TGTGCCAGCTCCGGACAGGGTCTAGAGCAGTACTTC.

On this clonotype: Sequence at one end of the junction differs from germline and may be a read error. The rearrangement links TRBV3-1 to TRBJ1-1; D is uncertain. CDR1 LGHDT and CDR2 YNNKEL come from the germline V gene (reference sequence). The CDR3 extends over 15 amino acids. CDR3 nucleotides: TGTGCCAGCACCCAAGAAAGACTTCTGAACACTGAAGCTTTCTTT. Translating gives CASTQERLLNTEAFF.

This clonotype has more than one count but fewer than ten. An end of the junction differs from the germline gene, which may be a read error. This chain uses TRBV29-1 with TRBJ2-3, with D unresolved. Per the germline V gene, CDR1 is SQVTM and CDR2 is ANQGSEA. The CDR3 is 9 amino acids. CDR3 DNA sequence: TGTTTTAGCACAGATACGCAGTATTTT. Translated: CFSTDTQYF.

The CDR3 loop is CASSPSGLGISGTEAFF. In nucleotides, the CDR3 is TGTGCCAGCAGCCCCTCAGGGTTGGGGATCTCGGGCACTGAAGCTTTCTTT. V is TRBV7-9 and J is TRBJ1-1; weak D call: TRBD1 (5 bases). CDR1 and CDR2 (germline): SEHNR, FQNEAQ (reference sequence). This CDR3 spans 17 amino acids. The ends were cut back, 5 bases at V and 4 bases at J, with 23 bases in the middle.

This clonotype appeared many times. This sequence joins TRBV12-3 or TRBV12-4 and TRBJ1-5; a weak D match, TRBD1 (5 bases). Deletions cut 4 bases from V and 4 bases from J, with 11 bases between. This CDR3 contains 14 residues. The CDR3 coding sequence is TGTGCCAGCAGTTACGGGACTGGGAATCAGCCCCAGCATTTT. Amino acid sequence: CASSYGTGNQPQHF.

This sequence joins TRBV11-2 and TRBJ2-1; the match to TRBD2 covers 11 bases. V shed 8 bases, J shed 4 bases, and the junction held 4 bases outside the gene matches. Germline CDR1 and CDR2: SGHAT and FQNNGV. This CDR3 comprises 14 residues. In DNA form, the CDR3 reads TGTGCCAGCGGTGGGACTAGCGGTTACAATGAGCAGTTCTTC. Translation: CASGGTSGYNEQFF.

This clonotype was detected a few times. Written as DNA, the CDR3 is TGTGCCAGCTCAGAGAGGACTAGCGGGAGTTTCAATGAGCAGTTCTTC. Amino acids: CASSERTSGSFNEQFF. The genes are TRBV18 and TRBJ2-1, with 13 bases aligning to TRBD2. V gave up 5 bases and J gave up 6 bases; unmatched junction bases: 7. Per germline, CDR1 KGHSH and CDR2 LQKENI. This CDR3 region has 16 residues. Variable domain in full (rest from reference TRBV18 and TRBJ2-1): NAGVMQNPRHLVRRRGQEARLRCSPMKGHSHVYWYRQLPEEGLKFMVYLQKENIIDESGMPKERFSAEFPKEGPSILRIQQVVRGDSAAYFCASSERTSGSFNEQFFGPGTRLTVL.

This chain uses TRBV19 with TRBJ1-5; 11 nucleotides match TRBD1. CDR3 length: 15 residues. Trimming at V came to 3 bases and at J to 8 bases, leaving 6 bases not matched to a gene. Germline V gene sequence: CDR1 LNHDA, CDR2 SQIVND (reference sequence). The CDR3 DNA reads TGTGCCAGTAGTATCCCGGGACAGGGGGATAAGCCCCAGCATTTT. It yields the protein CASSIPGQGDKPQHF.

Regarding this clonotype: Compared with germline, one end of the junction differs, possibly owing to a read error. The chain employs TRBV4-1 and TRBJ2-7; unclear D gene. The CDR3 consists of 16 residues. Looked up from germline, CDR1 is MGHRA and CDR2 is YSYEKL. CDR3 sequence (DNA): TGCGCCAGCAGCCAAGAAGGTAGGAGACTGGGCTACGAGCAGCACTTC. It specifies CASSQEGRRLGYEQHF.

The chain recombines TRBV7-9 with TRBJ2-1, with 10 bases identical to TRBD2. CDR1 SEHNR and CDR2 FQNEAQ come from the germline V gene (reference sequence). Losses at the gene ends were 1 base for V and 8 bases for J; bases not matched to a gene: 8. The CDR3 runs to 16 residues. The CDR3 DNA sequence: TGTGCCAGCAGCTTAGGTGGGCTAGCGGGAGTCCATGAGCAGTTCTTC. Translation gives CASSLGGLAGVHEQFF.

This chain links TRBV15 with TRBJ2-3; 12 positions match TRBD1. The germline CDR1 and CDR2 sequences are LNHNV and YYDKDF (reference sequence). This CDR3 is 19 amino acids long. Trimming removed 4 bases from V and 7 bases from J; junction bases left unmatched: 18. The CDR3 region has the DNA TGTGCCACCAGCACCTTCACTTCCGGGACAGGGGGCGCGGTGAATACGCAGTATTTT. Residues: CATSTFTSGTGGAVNTQYF.

The chain uses TRBV12-3 or TRBV12-4 and TRBJ2-1; tentative D call: TRBD2 (6 bases). With 6 bases removed from V and 7 bases from J, the gap between germline ends came to 16 bases. This CDR3 has 14 amino acids. CDR3 nucleotides: TGTGCCAGCAGACCTCATGGCGGGGAAAATGAGCAGTTCTTC. Translating gives CASRPHGGENEQFF.